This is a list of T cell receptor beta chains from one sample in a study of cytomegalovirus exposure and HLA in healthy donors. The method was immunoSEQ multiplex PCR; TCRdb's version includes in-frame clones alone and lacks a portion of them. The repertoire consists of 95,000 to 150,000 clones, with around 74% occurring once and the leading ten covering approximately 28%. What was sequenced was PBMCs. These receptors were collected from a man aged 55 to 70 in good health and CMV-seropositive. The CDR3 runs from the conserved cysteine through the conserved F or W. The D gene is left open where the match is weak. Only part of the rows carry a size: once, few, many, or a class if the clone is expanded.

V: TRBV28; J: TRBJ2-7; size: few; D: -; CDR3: CASSLGGGLTYEQYF; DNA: TGTGCCAGCAGTTTAGGCGGCGGGTTGACCTACGAGCAGTACTTC
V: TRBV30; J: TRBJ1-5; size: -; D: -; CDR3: CAWSSRVNQPQHF; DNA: TGTGCCTGGAGTTCACGGGTCAATCAGCCCCAGCATTTT
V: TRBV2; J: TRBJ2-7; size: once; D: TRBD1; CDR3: CASSGQGGDYEQYF; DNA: TGTGCCAGCAGTGGACAGGGGGGGGACTACGAGCAGTACTTC
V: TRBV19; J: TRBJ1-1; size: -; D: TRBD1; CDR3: CASSGTDRGGTEAFF; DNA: TGTGCCAGTAGTGGGACGGACAGGGGCGGCACTGAAGCTTTCTTT
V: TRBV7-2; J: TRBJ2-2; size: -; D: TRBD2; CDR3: CASSLSYGRAEDGELFF; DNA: TGTGCCAGCAGCCTTTCGTACGGGAGGGCCGAAGACGGGGAGCTGTTTTTT
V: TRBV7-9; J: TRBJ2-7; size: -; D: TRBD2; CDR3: CASSFASGLAGRSYEQYF; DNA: TGTGCCAGCAGTTTTGCATCGGGACTAGCGGGACGGTCCTACGAGCAGTACTTC
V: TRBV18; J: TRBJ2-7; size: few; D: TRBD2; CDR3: CATRGWAGVSYEQYF; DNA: TGTGCCACCCGCGGGTGGGCGGGAGTTTCCTACGAGCAGTACTTC
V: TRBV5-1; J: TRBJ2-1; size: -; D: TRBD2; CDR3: CASSPGLAGGPRDEQFF; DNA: TGCGCCAGCAGCCCCGGACTAGCGGGGGGGCCGAGGGATGAGCAGTTCTTC
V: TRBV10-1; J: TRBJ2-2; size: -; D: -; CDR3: CASSERTENTGELFF; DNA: TGCGCCAGCAGTGAGAGGACAGAGAACACCGGGGAGCTGTTTTTT
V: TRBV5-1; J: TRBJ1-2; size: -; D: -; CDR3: CASSEQSHAMSYTF; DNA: TGCGCCAGCAGCGAACAGAGCCACGCTATGAGCTACACCTTC
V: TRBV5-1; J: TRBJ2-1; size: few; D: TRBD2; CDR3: CASSLDLAGGGEQFF; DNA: TGCGCCAGCAGCTTGGATCTAGCGGGGGGAGGTGAGCAGTTCTTC
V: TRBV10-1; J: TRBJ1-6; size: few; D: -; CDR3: CASNRQENSPLHF; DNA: TGCGCCAGCAATCGACAGGAAAATTCACCCCTCCACTTT
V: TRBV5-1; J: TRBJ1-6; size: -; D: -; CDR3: CASSLAGRDNSPLHF; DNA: TGCGCCAGCAGCTTGGCGGGGAGGGATAATTCACCCCTCCACTTT
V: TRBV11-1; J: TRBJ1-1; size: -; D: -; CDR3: CASSFSGVDTEAFF; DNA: TGTGCCAGCAGCTTCTCGGGGGTCGATACTGAAGCTTTCTTT
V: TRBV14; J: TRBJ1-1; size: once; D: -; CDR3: CASSQDRVPNTEAFF; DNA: TGTGCCAGCAGCCAAGATCGGGTCCCGAACACTGAAGCTTTCTTT
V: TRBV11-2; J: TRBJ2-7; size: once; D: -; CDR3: CASSLEFAVSYEQYF; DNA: TGTGCCAGCAGCTTAGAATTCGCAGTCTCCTACGAGCAGTACTTC
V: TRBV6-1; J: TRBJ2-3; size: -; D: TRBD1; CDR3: CASRGTGASTDTQYF; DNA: TGTGCCAGCAGGGGGACAGGGGCTAGCACAGATACGCAGTATTTT
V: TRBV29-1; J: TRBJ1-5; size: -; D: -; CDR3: CSVASGNQPQHF; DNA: TGCAGCGTAGCGAGTGGCAATCAGCCCCAGCATTTT
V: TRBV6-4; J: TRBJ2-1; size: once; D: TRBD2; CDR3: CASSPGLAQRSGQFF; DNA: TGTGCCAGCAGCCCGGGACTAGCGCAACGGAGTGGGCAGTTCTTC
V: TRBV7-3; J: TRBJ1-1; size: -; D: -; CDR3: CASSLGPAEAFF; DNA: TGTGCCAGCAGCTTAGGGCCCGCTGAAGCTTTCTTT
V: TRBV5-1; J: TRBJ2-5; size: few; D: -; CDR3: CASSFGRYEETQYF; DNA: TGCGCCAGCAGCTTCGGGAGATACGAAGAGACCCAGTACTTC
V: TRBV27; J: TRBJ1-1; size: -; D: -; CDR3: CASSLVRGTEAFF; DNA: TGTGCCAGCAGTTTAGTCCGCGGCACTGAAGCTTTCTTT
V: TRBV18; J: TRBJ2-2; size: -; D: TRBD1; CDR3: CASSPSRQGPNTGELFF; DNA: TGTGCCAGCTCACCCTCCAGACAGGGACCGAACACCGGGGAGCTGTTTTTT
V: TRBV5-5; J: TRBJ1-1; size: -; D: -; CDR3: CASSYRNTEAFF; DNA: TGTGCCAGCAGCTACAGGAACACTGAAGCTTTCTTT
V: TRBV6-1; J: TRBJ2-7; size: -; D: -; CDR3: CASSARRYEQYF; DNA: TGTGCCAGCAGTGCGCGCCGTTACGAGCAGTACTTC
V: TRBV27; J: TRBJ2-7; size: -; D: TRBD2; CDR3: CASSLGSSGSYEQYF; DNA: TGTGCCAGCAGTTTAGGGTCTAGCGGGAGTTACGAGCAGTACTTC
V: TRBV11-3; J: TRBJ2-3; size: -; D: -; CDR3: CASSLGQSGTDTQYF; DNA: TGTGCCAGCAGCTTAGGGCAGAGCGGCACAGATACGCAGTATTTT
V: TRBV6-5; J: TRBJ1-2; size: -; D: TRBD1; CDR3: CASRQGFGYTF; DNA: TGTGCCAGCCGACAGGGTTTTGGCTACACCTTC
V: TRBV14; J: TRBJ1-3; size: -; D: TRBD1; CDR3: CASSQDLGDRVPGNTIYF; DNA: TGTGCCAGCAGCCAAGATTTGGGGGACAGGGTGCCTGGAAACACCATATATTTT
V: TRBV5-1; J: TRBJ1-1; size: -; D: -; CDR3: CASRVGGMNTEAFF; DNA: TGCGCCAGCAGAGTGGGAGGCATGAACACTGAAGCTTTCTTT
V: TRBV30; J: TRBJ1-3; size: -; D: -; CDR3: CAWSVLAFSGNTIYF; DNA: TGTGCCTGGAGTGTACTCGCATTTTCTGGAAACACCATATATTTT
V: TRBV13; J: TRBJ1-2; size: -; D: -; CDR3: CASSETGGGGYTF; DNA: TGTGCCAGCAGCGAAACGGGGGGAGGCGGCTACACCTTC
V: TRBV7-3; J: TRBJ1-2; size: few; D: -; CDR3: CASSQPGTDYGYTF; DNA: TGTGCCAGCAGCCAACCCGGGACTGACTATGGCTACACCTTC